Listed here are 30 T cell receptor beta chains from one sample, sequenced in a study of control samples from healthy donors and cancer patients. TCRdb keeps only in-frame clones here, not all; method: immunoSEQ multiplex PCR. The sample includes around 94,000 clones, approximately 95% of them seen just once. Sequencing input: blood. Receptors were obtained from a woman aged 25 to 39 in good health.

This chain links TRBV6-5 with TRBJ1-1, with D unclear. The V gene's germline CDR1 is MNHEY and CDR2 SVGAGI. The CDR3 length is 13 residues. V was pared by 6 bases and J by 2 bases, with 10 bases between. CDR3 residues: CASRRLSNTEAFF. CDR3 in DNA: TGTGCCAGCAGACGGCTTAGTAACACTGAAGCTTTCTTT.

The chain couples TRBV5-1 to TRBJ1-2; D perhaps matches TRBD1 (6 bases). V gave up 5 bases and J gave up 1 base, with 15 bases separating them. The CDR3 length is 15 residues. Germline V gives CDR1 SGHRS, CDR2 YFSETQ. The CDR3 nucleotides read TGCGCCAGCAGAACGGGACAATCCCTTAACTATGGCTACACCTTC. Translated: CASRTGQSLNYGYTF.

This clone has a single count. The chain combines TRBV2 with TRBJ1-2; D possibly corresponds to TRBD1 (6 bases). Germline V CDR1 and CDR2: SNHLY, FYNNEI. V was pared by 6 bases and J by 4 bases, with 18 bases between. The CDR3 is 15 amino acids. CDR3 DNA: TGTGCCAGCAGGACCCCGGGGGCGCGGATCTATGGCTACACCTTC. Translation: CASRTPGARIYGYTF.

V and J are TRBV6-8 and TRBJ1-1, with 11 nucleotides matching TRBD1. The J segment lost 2 bases and the V segment lost 2 bases, leaving 1 base of the junction unmatched. Looked up from germline, CDR1 is MNHGY and CDR2 is SAAAGT. This CDR3 has 15 residues. Written as DNA, the CDR3 is TGTGCCAGCAGTTACCGGACAGGGGGCAACACTGAAGCTTTCTTT. It is translated as CASSYRTGGNTEAFF.

V is TRBV6-5 and J is TRBJ2-1, with TRBD2 as a possible D gene (7 bases). CDR1 is MNHEY and CDR2 is SVGAGI in the germline V gene. The V gene lost 7 bases and the J gene lost 6 bases, with 16 bases spanning the gap. The CDR3 covers 14 residues. CDR3 region: CASTRGGGGNEQFF. In DNA form, the CDR3 reads TGTGCCAGCACAAGAGGGGGAGGGGGCAATGAGCAGTTCTTC.

This sequence joins TRBV11-2 and TRBJ1-6; D is unclear. Germline CDR1 reads SGHAT; CDR2 reads FQNNGV. Trimming left V 1 base short and J 12 bases short, with 13 bases between. This CDR3 is built from 14 residues. The CDR3 sequence is CASSLVGGEGPLHF. The CDR3 nucleotides read TGTGCCAGCAGCTTAGTCGGTGGTGAGGGACCCCTCCACTTT. Full variable domain (outside the CDR3, taken from reference TRBV11-2 and TRBJ1-6): EAGVAQSPRYKIIEKRQSVAFWCNPISGHATLYWYQQILGQGPKLLIQFQNNGVVDDSQLPKDRFSAERLKGVDSTLKIQPAKLEDSAVYLCASSLVGGEGPLHFGNGTRLTVT.

This clone has a single count. The chain recombines TRBV9 with TRBJ1-5, with unresolved D. The length of the CDR3 is 14 residues. The germline V gene has CDR1 SGDLS and CDR2 YYNGEE. V gave up 3 bases and J gave up 0 bases, with 7 bases separating them. The CDR3 nucleotides are TGTGCCAGCAGCGCCCAGGATAGCAATCAGCCCCAGCATTTT. Encoded protein: CASSAQDSNQPQHF.

In its sample, this clone was seen once. The gene calls are TRBV15 and TRBJ1-5; D is ambiguous. The germline CDR1 and CDR2 sequences are LNHNV and YYDKDF (reference sequence). Trimming left V 4 bases short and J 5 bases short, with 6 bases between. The CDR3 is made up of 12 amino acids. CDR3 residues: CATSNPYQPQHF. The CDR3, as DNA: TGTGCCACCAGCAACCCGTATCAGCCCCAGCATTTT.

This clone is a singleton in its sample. The DNA is left out, because the CDR3 cannot be placed on it with certainty; the CDR3 is given as TCRdb lists it. This chain links TRBV2 with TRBJ1-4. CDR1 and CDR2 (germline): SNHLY, FYNNEI. The CDR3 region is 14 residues in length, termini included. CDR3 amino acids: CASSEARRAGKLFF.

The chain links TRBV5-6 to TRBJ2-5; D possibly corresponds to TRBD2 (5 bases). The CDR3 is 13 residues long. The V and J ends lost 4 bases and 4 bases respectively, with 11 bases between them. Germline CDR1 and CDR2: SGHDT and YYEEEE. DNA of the CDR3: TGTGCCAGCAGCCCTTGGAGCGGAGAGACCCAGTACTTC. This gives the protein CASSPWSGETQYF.

This chain links TRBV28 with TRBJ1-2; 9 nucleotides align to TRBD1. CDR1 is MDHEN and CDR2 is SYDVKM in the germline V gene. This CDR3 has 16 amino acids. After removal of 5 bases from V and 6 bases from J, the junction contained 13 bases not matched to a gene. CDR3: CASSKPIGTGNHGYTF. The CDR3 DNA sequence: TGTGCCAGCAGTAAGCCCATCGGGACAGGGAACCATGGCTACACCTTC.

The chain is built from TRBV5-1 and TRBJ1-6; D is unclear. CDR1 and CDR2 from the germline V gene are SGHRS and YFSETQ. Trimming stripped 1 base from V and 7 bases from J, with 12 bases between. CDR3 length: 15 amino acids. The CDR3 nucleotides are TGCGCCAGCAGCTTGCAAGGGTTCGGAAATTCACCCCTCCACTTT. Protein product: CASSLQGFGNSPLHF.

The V gene is TRBV5-1, the J gene TRBJ2-2; D is possibly TRBD2 (5 bases). The CDR3 is 15 residues long. Germline values: CDR1 SGHRS, CDR2 YFSETQ. V was cut by 6 bases and J by 0 bases, with 12 bases left in between. CDR3 sequence: CASTEAAANTGELFF. The CDR3 nucleotides read TGCGCCAGCACGGAGGCGGCCGCGAACACCGGGGAGCTGTTTTTT. The complete variable domain, with remaining parts taken from reference TRBV5-1 and TRBJ2-2, reads KAGVTQTPRYLIKTRGQQVTLSCSPISGHRSVSWYQQTPGQGLQFLFEYFSETQRNKGNFPGRFSGRQFSNSRSEMNVSTLELGDSALYLCASTEAAANTGELFFGEGSRLTVL.

This clone was detected only once. The gene calls are TRBV27 and TRBJ1-5, with D perhaps matching TRBD1 (6 bases). CDR1 and CDR2 (germline): MNHEY, SMNVEV (reference sequence). V lost 5 bases to trimming and J lost 3 bases, with 11 bases between them. The length of the CDR3 is 14 residues. The CDR3 is CASSPNRDNQPQHF. The CDR3 DNA sequence: TGTGCCAGCAGTCCCAACAGGGACAATCAGCCCCAGCATTTT.

The rearrangement uses TRBV6-5 and TRBJ2-7, with 13 bases matching TRBD2. The J segment lost 2 bases and the V segment lost 4 bases, leaving 2 bases of the junction unmatched. This CDR3 comprises 15 residues. The germline CDR1 and CDR2 sequences are MNHEY and SVGAGI. The CDR3 DNA reads TGTGCCAGCAGTTCGGGACTAGCGGGGACCTACGAGCAGTACTTC. It codes for CASSSGLAGTYEQYF.

This clone has more than one count but fewer than ten. The V and J genes are TRBV6-5 and TRBJ1-5, with TRBD1 as a possible D gene (6 bases). CDR1 and CDR2 (germline): MNHEY, SVGAGI. V shed 8 bases and J shed 6 bases, with 11 bases lying between them. CDR3 length: 12 amino acids. This CDR3 reads CASVTGTQPQHF. In DNA form, the CDR3 reads TGTGCCAGCGTAACAGGGACTCAGCCCCAGCATTTT.

The chain links TRBV27 to TRBJ1-2, with a tentative D call TRBD1 (5 bases). CDR1 and CDR2 from the germline V gene are MNHEY and SMNVEV (reference sequence). The CDR3 totals 12 residues. The V end lost 6 bases, the J end lost 8 bases, and 13 bases lay between the germline ends. CDR3 sequence: CASRLGPGGYTF. The CDR3 DNA sequence: TGTGCCAGCAGACTGGGACCTGGGGGCTACACCTTC.

The chain carries TRBV5-1 and TRBJ2-3; D may match TRBD1 or TRBD2 (6 bases each). Germline V gene data show CDR1 as SGHRS and CDR2 as YFSETQ. CDR3 length: 16 amino acids. V dropped 6 bases and J dropped 5 bases, with 22 bases sitting between them. The CDR3 spells CASTSIWGARVDTQYF. For the CDR3, the DNA is TGCGCCAGCACCTCAATCTGGGGGGCGCGGGTAGATACGCAGTATTTT.

The count of this clone is one. The chain employs TRBV18 and TRBJ2-2; the D gene could be TRBD1 or TRBD2 (6 bases each). In germline, CDR1 is KGHSH, CDR2 LQKENI. The CDR3 is made up of 16 amino acids. Trimming left V 3 bases short and J 2 bases short, with 13 bases between. In DNA, the CDR3 is TGTGCCAGCTCACCTCCGGGGGCTTCTAACACCGGGGAGCTGTTTTTT. Protein: CASSPPGASNTGELFF.

The rearrangement joins TRBV7-9 to TRBJ1-2; TRBD1 might be the D (6 bases). The CDR3 is made up of 15 amino acids. Germline-derived CDR1 and CDR2 are SEHNR and FQNEAQ (reference sequence). Trimming took off 4 bases at V and 4 bases at J, with 16 bases between the two ends. In DNA, the CDR3 is TGTGCCAGCAGCTCACAGGGTCCTGGGACCTATGGCTACACCTTC. Its protein product is CASSSQGPGTYGYTF.

The chain couples TRBV19 to TRBJ2-4, with 9 bases identical to TRBD1. CDR3 length: 18 residues. V lost 3 bases to trimming and J lost 0 bases; unmatched junction nucleotides: 9. Germline CDR1 is LNHDA and CDR2 is SQIVND (reference sequence). The CDR3 here is CASSMDRGWSIAKNIQYF. CDR3 in DNA: TGTGCCAGTAGTATGGACAGGGGTTGGTCAATAGCCAAAAACATTCAGTACTTC.

The chain links TRBV20-1 to TRBJ2-3; 7 bases map to TRBD1. Germline V CDR1 and CDR2: DFQATT, SNEGSKA (reference sequence). The V gene end was trimmed by 3 bases and the J gene end by 4 bases; junction bases not matched to a gene: 25. This CDR3 comprises 20 residues. The CDR3 DNA follows: TGCAGTGCTAGTACTCCGAGGGGGCGCGTCTCAACCTACACTGCAGATACGCAGTATTTT. It yields the protein CSASTPRGRVSTYTADTQYF.

The rearrangement uses TRBV6-6 and TRBJ2-1; D unresolved. Trimming removed 8 bases at V and 2 bases at J, with 10 bases between. Germline loops: CDR1 MNHNY, CDR2 SVGAGI (reference sequence). The CDR3 consists of 13 residues. The CDR3 region is CASGTDPYNEQFF. DNA for the CDR3: TGTGCCAGCGGCACGGACCCCTACAATGAGCAGTTCTTC.

This chain links TRBV10-3 with TRBJ2-3; TRBD2 agrees at 7 bases. The germline V gene encodes CDR1 ENHRY and CDR2 SYGVKD. The V and J ends lost 0 bases and 8 bases, in that order; junction bases with no gene match: 20. The CDR3 is 19 residues long. Here the CDR3 DNA reads TGTGCCATCAGTGAGTCGATCCCTAGCGGTCGGTTAGAAAGGGGTACGCAGTATTTT. This translates into CAISESIPSGRLERGTQYF.

The V and J genes are TRBV28 and TRBJ2-7; no firm D call. The V gene's germline CDR1 is MDHEN and CDR2 SYDVKM. The V end lost 3 bases, the J end lost 2 bases, and 8 bases lay between the germline ends. There are 13 residues in the CDR3. For the CDR3, the DNA is TGTGCCAGCAGTTTCACTCAGCCCTACGAGCAGTACTTC. Translation: CASSFTQPYEQYF.

The chain joins TRBV3-1 (or the pseudogene TRBV3-2) to TRBJ2-7, with D perhaps matching TRBD2 (6 bases). Germline loops: CDR1 LGHDT, CDR2 YNNKEL (reference sequence). This CDR3 is 15 amino acids long. Deletions cut 4 bases from V and 4 bases from J, with 17 bases between. Written as DNA, the CDR3 is TGTGCCAGCAGCCCCCAGTCCGGGGGTTATTACGAGCAGTACTTC. It encodes CASSPQSGGYYEQYF.

The V and J genes are TRBV11-3 and TRBJ2-3, with D tentatively TRBD2 (5 bases). V was cut by 1 base and J by 2 bases, with 7 bases left in between. Germline assignment: CDR1 SGHNT and CDR2 YENEEA. CDR3 length: 14 residues. The CDR3 sequence is CASSLAGSTDTQYF. The CDR3 coding sequence is TGTGCCAGCAGCTTAGCGGGGTCCACAGATACGCAGTATTTT.

The V call is TRBV28, the J call TRBJ2-7; 11 bases are a match to TRBD2. The CDR3 is 14 amino acids. Germline CDR1 and CDR2: MDHEN and SYDVKM. With 5 bases clipped from V and 4 bases from J, the junction kept 4 bases outside the gene matches. Here the CDR3 reads CASSLAGGDYEQYF. CDR3 nucleotide sequence: TGTGCCAGCAGTCTAGCGGGGGGCGATTACGAGCAGTACTTC.

This CDR3 reads CAWSVQGSEAFF. The DNA for the CDR3 is TGTGCCTGGAGTGTCCAAGGGAGTGAAGCTTTCTTT. The chain carries TRBV30 and TRBJ1-1; no reliable D call. Per the germline V gene, CDR1 is GTSNPN and CDR2 is SVGIG (reference sequence). Trimming cost V 0 bases and J 7 bases, with 9 bases left between them. The CDR3 contains 12 residues. Together with reference TRBV30 and TRBJ1-1, the CDR3 gives the full variable domain: SQTIHQWPATLVQPVGSPLSLECTVEGTSNPNLYWYRQAAGRGLQLLFYSVGIGQISSEVPQNLSASRPQDRQFILSSKKLLLSDSGFYLCAWSVQGSEAFFGQGTRLTVV.

The chain combines TRBV30 with TRBJ2-3; D gene ambiguous. Between the trimmed V and J ends, which lost 0 bases and 8 bases, there was a span of 12 bases. Per the germline V gene, CDR1 is GTSNPN and CDR2 is SVGIG (reference sequence). CDR3 length: 13 residues. The CDR3 DNA reads TGTGCCTGGAGTGTACGCCGGGTGGCTACGCAGTATTTT. The encoded protein is CAWSVRRVATQYF.